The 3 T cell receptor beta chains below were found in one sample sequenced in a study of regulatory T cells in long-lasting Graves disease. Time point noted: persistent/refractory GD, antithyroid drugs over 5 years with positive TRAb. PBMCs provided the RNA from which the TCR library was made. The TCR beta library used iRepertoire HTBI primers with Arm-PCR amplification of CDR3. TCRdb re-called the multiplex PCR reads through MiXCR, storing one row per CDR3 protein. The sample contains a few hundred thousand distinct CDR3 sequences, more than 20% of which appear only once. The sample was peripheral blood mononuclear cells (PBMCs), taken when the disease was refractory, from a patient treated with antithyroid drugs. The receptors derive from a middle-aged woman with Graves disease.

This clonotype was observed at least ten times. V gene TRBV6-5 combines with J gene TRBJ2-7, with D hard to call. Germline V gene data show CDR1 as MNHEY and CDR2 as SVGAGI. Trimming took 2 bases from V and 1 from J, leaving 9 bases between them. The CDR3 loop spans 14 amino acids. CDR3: CASSYVGSSYEQYF. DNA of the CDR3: TGTGCCAGCAGTTACGTGGGCAGTTCCTACGAGCAGTACTTC.

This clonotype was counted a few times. For the CDR3, the DNA is TGCAGTGCTAAACGGGACCCCTTGAACACTGAAGCTTTCTTT. Translated, it gives CSAKRDPLNTEAFF. This chain joins TRBV20-1 and TRBJ1-1; perhaps TRBD1 as D (5 bases). Trimming took off 4 bases at V and 0 bases at J, with 12 bases between the two ends. The CDR3 is made up of 14 amino acids. Germline CDR1 DFQATT, CDR2 SNEGSKA (reference sequence).

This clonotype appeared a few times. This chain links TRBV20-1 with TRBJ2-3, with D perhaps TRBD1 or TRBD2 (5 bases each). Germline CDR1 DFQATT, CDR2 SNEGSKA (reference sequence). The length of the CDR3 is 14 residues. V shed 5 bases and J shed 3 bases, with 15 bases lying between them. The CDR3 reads CSACLGPATDTQYF. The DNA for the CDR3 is TGCAGTGCTTGCCTGGGACCGGCTACAGATACGCAGTATTTT.